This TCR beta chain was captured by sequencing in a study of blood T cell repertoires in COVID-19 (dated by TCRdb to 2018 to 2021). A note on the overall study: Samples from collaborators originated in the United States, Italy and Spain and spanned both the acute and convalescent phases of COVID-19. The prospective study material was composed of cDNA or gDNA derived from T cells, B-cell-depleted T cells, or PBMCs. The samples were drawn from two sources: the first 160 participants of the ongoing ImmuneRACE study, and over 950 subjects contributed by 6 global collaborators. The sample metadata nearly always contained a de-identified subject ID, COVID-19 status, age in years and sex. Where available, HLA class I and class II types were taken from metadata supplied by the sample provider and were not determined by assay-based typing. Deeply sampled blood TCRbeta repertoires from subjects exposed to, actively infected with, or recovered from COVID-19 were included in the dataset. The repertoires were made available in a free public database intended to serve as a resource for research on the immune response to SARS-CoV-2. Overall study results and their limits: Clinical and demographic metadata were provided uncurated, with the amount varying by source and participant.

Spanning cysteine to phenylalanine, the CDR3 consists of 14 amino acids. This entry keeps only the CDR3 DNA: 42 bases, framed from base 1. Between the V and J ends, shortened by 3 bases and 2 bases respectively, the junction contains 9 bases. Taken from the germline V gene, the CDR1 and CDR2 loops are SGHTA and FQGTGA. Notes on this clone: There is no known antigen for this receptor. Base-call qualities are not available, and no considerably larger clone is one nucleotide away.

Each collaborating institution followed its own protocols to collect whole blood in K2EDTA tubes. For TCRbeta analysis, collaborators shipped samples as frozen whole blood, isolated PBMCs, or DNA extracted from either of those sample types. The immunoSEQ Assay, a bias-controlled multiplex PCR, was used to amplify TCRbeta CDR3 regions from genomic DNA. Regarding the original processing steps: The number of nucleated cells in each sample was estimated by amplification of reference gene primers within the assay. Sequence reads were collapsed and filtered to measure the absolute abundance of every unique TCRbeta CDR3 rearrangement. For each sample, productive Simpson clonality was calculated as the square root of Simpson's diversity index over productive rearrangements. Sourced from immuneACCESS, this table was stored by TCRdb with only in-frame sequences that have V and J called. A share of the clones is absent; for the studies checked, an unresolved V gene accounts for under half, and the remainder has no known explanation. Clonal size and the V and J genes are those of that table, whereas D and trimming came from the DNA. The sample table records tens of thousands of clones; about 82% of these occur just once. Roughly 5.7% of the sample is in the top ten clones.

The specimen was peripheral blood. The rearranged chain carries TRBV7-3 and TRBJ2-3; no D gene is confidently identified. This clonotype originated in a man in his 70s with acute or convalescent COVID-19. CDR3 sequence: CASSLGRNTDTQYF. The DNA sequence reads TGTGCCAGCAGCTTGGGCCGAAACACAGATACGCAGTATTTT.